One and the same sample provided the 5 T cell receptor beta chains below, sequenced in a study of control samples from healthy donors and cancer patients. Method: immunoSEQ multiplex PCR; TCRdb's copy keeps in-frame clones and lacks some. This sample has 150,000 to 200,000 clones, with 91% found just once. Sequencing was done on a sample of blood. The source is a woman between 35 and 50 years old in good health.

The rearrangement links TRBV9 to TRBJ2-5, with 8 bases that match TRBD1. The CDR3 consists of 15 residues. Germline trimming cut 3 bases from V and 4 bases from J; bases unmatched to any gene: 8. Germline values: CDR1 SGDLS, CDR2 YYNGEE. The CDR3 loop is CASSGDRGGLETQYF. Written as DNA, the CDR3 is TGTGCCAGCAGCGGCGACAGGGGCGGGCTAGAGACCCAGTACTTC.

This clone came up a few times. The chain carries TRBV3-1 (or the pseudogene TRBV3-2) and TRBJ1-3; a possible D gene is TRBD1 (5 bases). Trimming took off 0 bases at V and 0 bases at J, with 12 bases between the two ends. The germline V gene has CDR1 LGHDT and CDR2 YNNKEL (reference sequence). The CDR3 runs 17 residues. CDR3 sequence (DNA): TGTGCCAGCAGCCAAGATTTAGGGGTAGGCTCTGGAAACACCATATATTTT. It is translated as CASSQDLGVGSGNTIYF.

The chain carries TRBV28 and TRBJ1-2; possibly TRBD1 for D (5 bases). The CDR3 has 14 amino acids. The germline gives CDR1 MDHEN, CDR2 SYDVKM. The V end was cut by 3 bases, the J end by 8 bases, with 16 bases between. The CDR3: CASSLPGRAWGYTF. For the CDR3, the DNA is TGTGCCAGCAGTTTGCCGGGACGGGCTTGGGGCTACACCTTC.

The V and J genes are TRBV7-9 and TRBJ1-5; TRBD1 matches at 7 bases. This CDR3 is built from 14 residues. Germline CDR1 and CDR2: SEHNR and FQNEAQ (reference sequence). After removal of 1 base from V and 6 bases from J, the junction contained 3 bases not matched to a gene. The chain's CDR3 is CASSLGQGPQPQHF. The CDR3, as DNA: TGTGCCAGCAGCTTAGGACAGGGACCTCAGCCCCAGCATTTT.

The CDR3: CASSPRGGETQYF. The CDR3 coding sequence is TGTGCCAGCAGTCCCCGAGGTGGCGAGACCCAGTACTTC. This chain connects TRBV6-5 to TRBJ2-5; D is uncertain. Germline assignment: CDR1 MNHEY and CDR2 SVGAGI. This CDR3 has 13 residues. Trimming removed 5 bases at V and 5 bases at J, with 12 bases between.